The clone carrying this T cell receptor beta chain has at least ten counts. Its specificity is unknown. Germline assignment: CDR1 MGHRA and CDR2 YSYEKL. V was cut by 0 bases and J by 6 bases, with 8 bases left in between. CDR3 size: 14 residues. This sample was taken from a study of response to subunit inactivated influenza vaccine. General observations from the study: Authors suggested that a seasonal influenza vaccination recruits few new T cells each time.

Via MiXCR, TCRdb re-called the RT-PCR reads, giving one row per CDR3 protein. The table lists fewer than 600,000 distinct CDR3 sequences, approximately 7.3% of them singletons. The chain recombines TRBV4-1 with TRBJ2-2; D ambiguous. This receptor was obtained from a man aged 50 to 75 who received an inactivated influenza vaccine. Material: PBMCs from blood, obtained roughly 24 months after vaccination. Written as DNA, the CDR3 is TGCGCCAGCAGCCAAGACAACCGCCCCGGGGAGCTGTTTTTT. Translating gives CASSQDNRPGELFF.